This record concerns one T cell receptor beta chain sequence. The data were taken from a study of cytomegalovirus exposure and HLA in healthy donors. A multiplex PCR was run with 60 Vbeta primers and 13 Jbeta primers. The data were produced by immunoSEQ multiplex PCR, yet TCRdb's version contains in-frame clones alone and is incomplete. The sample has under 250,000 clones; about 80% are singletons. Unmatched junction bases numbered 12, after V lost 1 base and J lost 1 base. From germline, CDR1 is MGHRA and CDR2 YSYEKL. The CDR3 has 18 residues. Sequenced: PBMCs. This clonotype was obtained from a woman aged 55-69 years in good health and CMV-seropositive. The chain links TRBV4-1 to TRBJ1-1; 7 nucleotides match TRBD1. The CDR3 DNA follows: TGCGCCAGCAGCCAAGTCCTAGGGGCAGGGGGACGGAACACTGAAGCTTTCTTT. Amino acids: CASSQVLGAGGRNTEAFF.